This is a list of T cell receptor beta chains from one sample in a study of T cell changes during pregnancy in multiple sclerosis. Produced via immunoSEQ multiplex PCR; TCRdb's table is partial and in-frame only. The data show under 20,000 clones, around 85% seen once. The sample in question was CD8+ T cells from peripheral blood mononuclear cells, obtained after pregnancy. These receptor sequences come from a female donor with multiple sclerosis, enrolled in a pregnancy study. Each CDR3 is given with its conserved first and last residue. The D gene is left open where the match is weak. A clone size is listed for some rows: how often the clone was seen (once, few, many), or a class if it is expanded.

d_gene	v_gene	abundance	j_gene	CDR3nt	CDR3aa
.	TRBV7-9	.	TRBJ2-3	TGTGCCAGCAGCTTCTCCGATACGCAGTATTTT	CASSFSDTQYF
.	TRBV7-8	medium-sized	TRBJ2-6	TGTGCCAGCAGCCCCGTCCCCACAGGGACTGGGGCCAACGTCCTGACTTTC	CASSPVPTGTGANVLTF
TRBD2	TRBV5-1	.	TRBJ2-7	TGCGCCAGCAGCTTGGCCGGGGGGATCGCGTACTTC	CASSLAGGIAYF
TRBD2	TRBV6-4	.	TRBJ2-3	TGTGCCAGCAGTACATCAGCGGGAAGCACAGATACGCAGTATTTT	CASSTSAGSTDTQYF
.	TRBV7-3	.	TRBJ2-3	TGTGCCAGCAGCGTAATGGCTAGCACAGATACGCAGTATTTT	CASSVMASTDTQYF
.	TRBV6-1	.	TRBJ2-1	TGTGCCAGCAGTGAATCCGTGTCCCCAACGGATGAGCAGTTCTTC	CASSESVSPTDEQFF
TRBD2	TRBV7-6	once	TRBJ2-1	TGTGCCAGCAGCTTAGAACTAGCGGGGGGCAATGAGCAGTTCTTC	CASSLELAGGNEQFF
TRBD2	TRBV13	.	TRBJ2-3	TGTGCCAGCAGCTTAGGACCTAGCGGGGGGTCCGATACGCAGTATTTT	CASSLGPSGGSDTQYF
.	TRBV28	once	TRBJ1-5	TGTGCCAGCAGTTTAGGGGCAGTGGACAATCAGCCCCAGCATTTT	CASSLGAVDNQPQHF
TRBD1	TRBV19	few	TRBJ2-5	TGTGCCAGTAGTATGGAAAGGGACAGTTCTACGTACCAAGAGACCCAGTACTTC	CASSMERDSSTYQETQYF
TRBD2	TRBV6-1	.	TRBJ2-2	TGTGCCAGCAGATCAAGGGAGGGCGGGGAGCTGTTTTTT	CASRSREGGELFF
TRBD1	TRBV19	.	TRBJ2-7	TGTGCCAGTACCCCCCGGGACAGGGTCCGCGAGCAGTACTTC	CASTPRDRVREQYF
.	TRBV4-3	.	TRBJ2-1	TGCGCCAGCAGCCAAGAATGGGGCGCTGCCTCCCGCGAGCAGTTCTTC	CASSQEWGAASREQFF
.	TRBV13	.	TRBJ1-3	TGTGCCAGCAGCTTAGGCGCCCGGTTGAGCTCTGGAAACACCATATATTTT	CASSLGARLSSGNTIYF
TRBD2	TRBV4-3	.	TRBJ2-5	TGCGCCAGCAGCCAAGCAAGACTAGCGGGAGAGACCCAGTACTTC	CASSQARLAGETQYF
.	TRBV9	once	TRBJ2-7	TGTGCCAGCAGCGTATATCCTTTTTACGAGCAGTACTTC	CASSVYPFYEQYF
TRBD2	TRBV9	.	TRBJ2-1	TGTGCCAGCAGCGACGGGGGGAACGCCTACAATGAGCAGTTCTTC	CASSDGGNAYNEQFF
TRBD2	TRBV7-6	.	TRBJ2-7	TGTGCCAGCAGCGCCGGGACTAGCGGGATCTACGAGCAGTACTTC	CASSAGTSGIYEQYF
.	TRBV7-3	.	TRBJ2-2	TGTGCCAGCAGCTTAAACGGAGGGGCCGACACCGGGGAGCTGTTTTTT	CASSLNGGADTGELFF
TRBD2	TRBV9	.	TRBJ2-3	TGTGCCAGCAGCTTGACACCTAGCGGGGGGTCGGATACGCAGTATTTT	CASSLTPSGGSDTQYF
TRBD1	TRBV29-1	.	TRBJ2-3	TGCAGCGTTGAAGACCGGCTGACAGGGACCACAGATACGCAGTATTTT	CSVEDRLTGTTDTQYF
TRBD1	TRBV14	.	TRBJ1-2	TGTGCCAGCAGCCAGACAGGGTCGTATGGCTACACCTTC	CASSQTGSYGYTF
.	TRBV28	once	TRBJ2-1	TGTGCCAGCGGCCTCACCGTCGGGTCCTACAATGAGCAGTTCTTC	CASGLTVGSYNEQFF
TRBD1	TRBV6-5	.	TRBJ2-1	TGTGCCAGCAGTTCCGGACAGGGGGCTTACAATGAGCAGTTCTTC	CASSSGQGAYNEQFF
TRBD2	TRBV29-1	.	TRBJ2-7	TGCAGCGTAGTCGGGGGGGGCTCCTACGAGCAGTACTTC	CSVVGGGSYEQYF
TRBD2	TRBV2	.	TRBJ2-7	TGTGCCAGCAGTGAAGGCCTAGCGGTTACCTACGAGCAGTACTTC	CASSEGLAVTYEQYF
TRBD1	TRBV19	.	TRBJ2-2	TGTGCCACCGGGACAGGGAACACCGGGGAGCTGTTTTTT	CATGTGNTGELFF
.	TRBV6-4	.	TRBJ2-3	TGTGCCAGCAGTGACTCGGGGGGGGCAACAGATACGCAGTATTTT	CASSDSGGATDTQYF
.	TRBV7-6	once	TRBJ1-4	TGTGCCAGCAGCTTATATCCAGGGGATGAAAAACTGTTTTTT	CASSLYPGDEKLFF
.	TRBV7-9	.	TRBJ2-7	TGTGCCAGCAGCTTAGGTTCTGCGAGACTCACCTACGAGCAGTACTTC	CASSLGSARLTYEQYF
.	TRBV11-2	.	TRBJ2-1	TGTGCCAGCAGCTTCGGTGGATCGGGACTCTACAATGAGCAGTTCTTC	CASSFGGSGLYNEQFF
.	TRBV4-3	.	TRBJ1-6	TGCGCCAGCAGCCAAAACCGGGAGACTAATTCACCCCTCCACTTT	CASSQNRETNSPLHF
.	TRBV28	once	TRBJ2-3	TGTGCCAGCAGCCCGGGATCTCACACAGATACGCAGTATTTT	CASSPGSHTDTQYF